A single sample is the source of the 19 T cell receptor beta chains below, sequenced in a study of cytomegalovirus exposure and HLA in healthy donors (dated by TCRdb to about 2017). Library method: the immunoSEQ multiplex PCR assay. For the multiplex PCR, a mixture combining 60 forward primers for TCR Vbeta segments and 13 reverse primers for TCR Jbeta segments was used. The source is immuneACCESS, and TCRdb retained only in-frame sequences with V and J called. Part of the clones is not carried over; for the studies checked, unresolved V genes explain less than half of this, and the remainder is unexplained. A total of 150,000 or so clones appear in this sample, about three quarters of them only once. About 1.6% of the sample belongs to the ten largest clones. Sequences were obtained from PBMCs. Receptors were obtained from a girl aged 5-17 years in good health and CMV-seronegative.

The chain joins TRBV19 to TRBJ1-1; 9 bases align to TRBD1. The germline V gene encodes CDR1 LNHDA and CDR2 SQIVND (reference sequence). The length of the CDR3 is 15 residues. V dropped 3 bases and J dropped 4; count of bases not matched to a gene: 6. The CDR3: CASSILGTGPTEAFF. The CDR3 nucleotides are TGTGCCAGTAGTATTCTCGGGACAGGGCCCACTGAAGCTTTCTTT.

The V call is TRBV2, the J call TRBJ2-5; no reliable D call. The CDR3 is made up of 14 amino acids. Trimming cost V 9 bases and J 1 base, with 15 bases left between them. Germline V lookup: CDR1 SNHLY, CDR2 FYNNEI. The CDR3, as DNA: TGTGCCAGGACTGCTACCGGGTCCCAAGAGACCCAGTACTTC. Its translation is CARTATGSQETQYF.

This clone was observed a few times. J is TRBJ2-3 and V is TRBV6-6, with 9 nucleotides matching TRBD2. V lost 5 bases, J lost 5 bases, and 11 bases stayed unmatched. Germline CDR1 reads MNHNY; CDR2 reads SVGAGI (reference sequence). This CDR3 is built from 16 residues. In nucleotides, the CDR3 is TGTGCCAGCAGTCACCCTTTGCGGGGGGGAAGAGATACGCAGTATTTT. This translates into CASSHPLRGGRDTQYF.

The V gene is TRBV11-2, the J gene TRBJ1-5, with D possibly being TRBD1 (5 bases). This CDR3 region has 15 residues. Per the germline V gene, CDR1 is SGHAT and CDR2 is FQNNGV. The V end lost 5 bases, the J end lost 2 bases, and 13 bases lay between the germline ends. The CDR3 DNA follows: TGTGCCAGCAGCCTTCGGGGGGTCGGCAATCAGCCCCAGCATTTT. Protein product: CASSLRGVGNQPQHF.

The chain combines TRBV9 with TRBJ2-1, with a weak D call TRBD2 (6 bases). CDR1 and CDR2 (germline): SGDLS, YYNGEE. V was shortened by 4 bases and J by 6 bases, with 17 bases between the two germline ends. The CDR3 runs to 15 residues. The CDR3 nucleotides read TGTGCCAGCAGCTCCTCTGGATCTAGCGCCAATGAGCAGTTCTTC. This gives the protein CASSSSGSSANEQFF. Together with reference TRBV9 and TRBJ2-1, the CDR3 gives the full variable domain: DSGVTQTPKHLITATGQRVTLRCSPRSGDLSVYWYQQSLDQGLQFLIQYYNGEERAKGNILERFSAQQFPDLHSELNLSSLELGDSALYFCASSSSGSSANEQFFGPGTRLTVL.

This clone was detected a few times. The rearrangement uses TRBV5-6 and TRBJ1-1; 9 bases agree with TRBD1. The CDR3 runs to 16 residues. With V trimmed by 4 bases and J by 3 bases, 10 bases remained unmatched. Germline V gene data show CDR1 as SGHDT and CDR2 as YYEEEE. CDR3 DNA: TGTGCCAGCAGCCTCGGGACAGGGAGGGAGGACACTGAAGCTTTCTTT. As protein: CASSLGTGREDTEAFF.

The chain links TRBV27 to TRBJ2-7; the D is unclear. V was clipped by 2 bases and J by 3 bases, with 14 bases between them. There are 15 residues in the CDR3. Germline assignment: CDR1 MNHEY and CDR2 SMNVEV (reference sequence). The CDR3 DNA reads TGTGCCAGCAGTTTACGGTCGGTAGCAAGCTACGAGCAGTACTTC. This sequence encodes CASSLRSVASYEQYF.

This rearrangement joins TRBV7-3 to TRBJ2-5; 7 nucleotides align to TRBD2. Germline trimming cut 2 bases from V and 4 bases from J; bases unmatched to any gene: 7. Germline CDR1 SGHTA, CDR2 FQGTGA. This CDR3 contains 15 residues. CDR3 coding DNA: TGTGCCAGCAGCTTATCCAGCGGGGTTCCAGAGACCCAGTACTTC. Translation: CASSLSSGVPETQYF.

The chain employs TRBV4-2 and TRBJ2-3, with 7 bases fitting TRBD2. The V gene end was trimmed by 5 bases and the J gene end by 3 bases; junction bases not matched to a gene: 8. The germline V gene has CDR1 LGHNA and CDR2 YNFKEQ. This CDR3 contains 15 residues. Written as DNA, the CDR3 is TGTGCCAGCAGCGCCCTGATAGCGGGTACAGATACGCAGTATTTT. This translates into CASSALIAGTDTQYF.

The chain employs TRBV6-1 and TRBJ2-7; D might be TRBD1 (5 bases). Trimming removed 10 bases at V and 4 bases at J, with 11 bases between. The CDR3 is 11 residues long. In germline, CDR1 is MNHNS, CDR2 SASEGT. The DNA of the CDR3 is TGTGCCATCAACACAGGTTACGAGCAGTACTTC. Its translation is CAINTGYEQYF.

The CDR3 DNA follows: TGTGCCTGGAGTCCCCTAGCAATCGGGCCTCCCGTAGAGAGGGGCTACACCTTC. Its translation: CAWSPLAIGPPVERGYTF. The chain couples TRBV30 to TRBJ1-2; D is unresolved. V lost 2 bases and J lost 8, with 30 bases in between. The CDR3 spans 18 residues. The V gene's germline CDR1 is GTSNPN and CDR2 SVGIG (reference sequence).

The rearrangement uses TRBV30 and TRBJ1-1; D is unclear. Germline CDR1 is GTSNPN and CDR2 is SVGIG (reference sequence). The CDR3 contains 13 residues. V was pared by 0 bases and J by 2 bases, with 7 bases between. The DNA for the CDR3 is TGTGCCTGGAGTGTACTGCAAAACACTGAAGCTTTCTTT. Encoded protein: CAWSVLQNTEAFF.

This chain joins TRBV20-1 and TRBJ2-1, with D unclear. The CDR3 sequence is 11 residues long. Germline lookup yields CDR1 DFQATT and CDR2 SNEGSKA (reference sequence). The V gene lost 1 base and the J gene lost 4 bases, with 2 bases spanning the gap. CDR3 sequence (DNA): TGCAGTGCTAGAGTATACAATGAGCAGTTCTTC. It codes for CSARVYNEQFF.

As concerns this clone: One end of the junction varies from germline; a read error may be responsible. CDR3 DNA sequence: TGTGCCAGCAGCTCAGCGAACAGGGGTACTAAGGAAAAACTGTTTTTT. This translates into CASSSANRGTKEKLFF. The V and J genes are TRBV5-4 and TRBJ1-4; 7 positions agree with TRBD1. The CDR3 has 16 amino acids. Germline CDR1 reads SGHNT; CDR2 reads YYREEE (reference sequence).

The rearrangement uses TRBV10-3 and TRBJ1-2, with TRBD1 matching over 8 bases. The V and J ends lost 0 bases and 6 bases, in that order; junction bases with no gene match: 6. CDR3 length: 15 amino acids. The germline V gene has CDR1 ENHRY and CDR2 SYGVKD. CDR3: CAISESGQGQDGYTF. CDR3 sequence (DNA): TGTGCCATCAGTGAGTCCGGACAGGGCCAGGATGGCTACACCTTC.

The chain joins TRBV5-1 to TRBJ2-7; no definite D call. Germline V lookup: CDR1 SGHRS, CDR2 YFSETQ. CDR3 size: 15 residues. The V gene lost 0 bases and the J gene lost 1 base, with 11 bases spanning the gap. In DNA, the CDR3 is TGCGCCAGCAGCTTGGCGGCAGGCCCTTCCTACGAGCAGTACTTC. Translating it yields CASSLAAGPSYEQYF.

This clone turned up a few times. The rearrangement uses TRBV19 and TRBJ1-1, with D perhaps TRBD1 (5 bases). Germline V gene data show CDR1 as LNHDA and CDR2 as SQIVND (reference sequence). The V end lost 7 bases, the J end lost 5 bases, and 17 bases lay between the germline ends. This CDR3 spans 14 amino acids. The CDR3: CASNPRRGFTEAFF. DNA of the CDR3: TGTGCCAGTAACCCGAGGAGGGGTTTTACTGAAGCTTTCTTT.

The chain links TRBV19 to TRBJ2-3; D is possibly TRBD2 (6 bases). Looked up from germline, CDR1 is LNHDA and CDR2 is SQIVND (reference sequence). Deletions cut 3 bases from V and 2 bases from J, with 9 bases between. This CDR3 has 14 residues. The CDR3 reads CASSIGGDTDTQYF. The CDR3, as DNA: TGTGCCAGTAGTATCGGAGGGGACACAGATACGCAGTATTTT.

The V gene is TRBV7-8, the J gene TRBJ1-1; possibly TRBD1 for D (6 bases). Germline CDR1 reads SGHVS; CDR2 reads FQNEAQ. The CDR3 has 13 residues. V shed 4 bases and J shed 7 bases, with 13 bases lying between them. DNA for the CDR3: TGTGCCAGCAGCTGGTTCGACAGGCATGAAGCTTTCTTT. Its protein product is CASSWFDRHEAFF.